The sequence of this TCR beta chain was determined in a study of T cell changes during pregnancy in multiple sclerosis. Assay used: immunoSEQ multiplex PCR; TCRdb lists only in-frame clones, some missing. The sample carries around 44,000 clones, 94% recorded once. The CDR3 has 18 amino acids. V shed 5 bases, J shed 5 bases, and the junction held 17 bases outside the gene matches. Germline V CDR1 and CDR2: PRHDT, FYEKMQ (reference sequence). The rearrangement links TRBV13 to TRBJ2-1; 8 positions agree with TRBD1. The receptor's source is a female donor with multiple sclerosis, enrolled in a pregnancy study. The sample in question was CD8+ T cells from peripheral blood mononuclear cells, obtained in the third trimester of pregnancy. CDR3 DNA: TGTGCCAGCAGCCGCTTAGTGTTCCAGGGGGCGCAAGACAATGAGCAGTTCTTC. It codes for CASSRLVFQGAQDNEQFF.